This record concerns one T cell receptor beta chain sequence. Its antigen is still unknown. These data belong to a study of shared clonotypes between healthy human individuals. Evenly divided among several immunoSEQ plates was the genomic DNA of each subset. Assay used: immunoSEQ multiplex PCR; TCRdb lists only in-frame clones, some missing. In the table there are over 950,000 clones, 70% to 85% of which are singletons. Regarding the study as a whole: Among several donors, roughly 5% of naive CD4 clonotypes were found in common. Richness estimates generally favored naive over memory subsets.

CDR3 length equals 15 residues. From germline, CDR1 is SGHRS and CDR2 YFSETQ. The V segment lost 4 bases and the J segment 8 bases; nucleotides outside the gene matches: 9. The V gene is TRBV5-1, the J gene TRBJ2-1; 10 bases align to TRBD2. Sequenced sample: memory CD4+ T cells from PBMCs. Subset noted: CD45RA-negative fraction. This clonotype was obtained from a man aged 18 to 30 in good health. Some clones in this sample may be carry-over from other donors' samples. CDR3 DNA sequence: TGCGCCAGCAGCACGGAGGGAGCGGGAGGGTATGAGCAGTTCTTC. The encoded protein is CASSTEGAGGYEQFF.